This T cell receptor beta chain was retrieved from a study of human T cells and chemical hapten exposure (dated by TCRdb to the early 2020s). Regarding the complete study: For sensitization, 2% DPC in acetone was applied to a roughly 2 cm by roughly 2 cm area of upper inner arm skin. Patch testing was performed on the upper back with Finn chambers containing 0.01% DPC, and the patch tests were scored after 6 days according to International Contact Dermatitis Research Group standards. Blood was sampled from patients pre-sensitization (week 0) and at 2, 6 and about 24 weeks after DPC sensitization. The mostly female patient cohort included alopecia areata with under or over 50% scalp involvement, alopecia totalis and alopecia universalis. Libraries were pooled for sequencing, and per-sample TCR yields varied mainly because of small differences in library volumes within the pool. Patients additionally received weekly therapeutic DPC doses to the scalp throughout the approximately 22-week study period. Twenty-nine alopecia patients provided blood for TCR sequencing at one to four time points (pre-sensitization, 2, 6 and 24 weeks). This study followed changes in the peripheral blood TCR repertoire in vivo during primary and secondary sensitization of alopecia patients to the hapten diphenylcyclopropenone (DPC). General conclusions and limits of the study: After repeated subsampling, changes were observed in the strength of the expansion versus patch-test correlation and in the threshold at which the correlation became significant. Patch test score correlated positively with the number of PT1 expanded TCRs, reaching significance at thresholds 8, 16 and 32 but not at 4. Compared with pre-sensitization or healthy control sets, expanded TCRs formed significantly more large CDR3 similarity clusters, which is consistent with antigen-driven responses. DPC sensitization did not change the number of TCRs with a frequency above 1 in 1000, and there was no evidence of changes in global repertoire structure. Because every patient had alopecia, a presumed autoimmune disease, the patients' immune response might differ from that of healthy individuals.

The time point label of this sample denotes: pre-sensitization, week 0. The sample's treatment or condition label, in plain terms: therapeutic diphenylcyclopropenone sensitization with weekly scalp DPC. Blood at each patch-test visit was drawn before the patch test was applied. To be eligible, patients had to be aged 18 to 70, diagnosed with alopecia and judged suitable for DPC therapy, while pregnant patients were excluded. Unfractionated whole blood was collected in Tempus Blood RNA tubes, and total RNA was extracted from that blood. The germline V gene gives CDR1 as SGHRS and CDR2 as YFSETQ. CDR3 length: 14 amino acids, cysteine to phenylalanine. The CDR3 DNA has 42 bases and is translated from base 1. After removal of 4 bases from V and 0 bases from J, the junction retains 4 bases not matched to a gene. Receptor libraries were prepared by RACE. TCRdb names NextSeq 500 as the instrument used. During library preparation, unique molecular identifiers were attached to individual cDNA molecules so that TCRs could be counted quantitatively and reproducibly. Both TCR alpha and TCR beta chains were sequenced from each blood RNA sample. From the authors' description of their analysis: A median of approximately 96,000 TCRs per sample was observed, with a range of about 20,000 to 750,000. The Decombinator software suite was used to annotate V, J and CDR3 in the TCR reads. To make PS versus PT1 abundance plots, every sample was subsampled to the same number of TCRs (28,000). TCRs were defined as expanded if absent before sensitization and observed at least eight times at the 2-week time point. The public reads were reprocessed in TCRdb via fastp at Q25 and MiXCR, keeping in-frame beta chains. CDR3 protein duplicates are merged, each entry listing the most common genes and DNA. None of the V and J calls come from the authors' own analysis; TCRdb made them. Recorded for this sample are about 110,000 distinct CDR3 sequences; 9% to 15% of them occurred a single time. The ten largest clonotypes hold around 1.7% of the sample.

In this sample, this clonotype turned up many times. Its antigen is still unknown. The input lacks base qualities; no much larger clone sits a single base away. This sequence originates from a woman between 45 and 65 years old with alopecia areata. Some clones in this sample may be carry-over from other donors' samples. Specimen: whole blood, collected in connection with sensitization to the hapten diphenylcyclopropenone (DPC). The chain joins TRBV5-1 to TRBJ2-7, with TRBD1 identical over 7 junction bases. At the DNA level, the sequence is TGCGCCAGCAGCCCAGGGGGAAGCTCCTACGAGCAGTACTTC. It encodes CASSPGGSSYEQYF.